This entry concerns a single T cell receptor beta chain. CDR3 size: 13 residues. Trimming removed 3 bases from V and 1 base from J, with 7 bases in between. Per germline, CDR1 SGHAT and CDR2 FQDESV (reference sequence). The sample belongs to a study of T cell changes during pregnancy in multiple sclerosis. The table came from immunoSEQ multiplex PCR; TCRdb's copy has only in-frame clones and leaves some out. Among tens of thousands of clones listed, 70% to 90% were seen once. The TCR originated in a female donor with multiple sclerosis, enrolled in a pregnancy study. The chain combines TRBV11-1 with TRBJ2-7; weak D call: TRBD1 (5 bases). The sample consisted of CD4+ T cells from peripheral blood mononuclear cells, taken in the first trimester of pregnancy. CDR3 protein: CASSFDRSYEQYF. CDR3 nucleotides: TGTGCCAGCAGCTTCGACAGATCCTACGAGCAGTACTTC.